This T cell receptor (beta chain) was sequenced for a study of blood T cell repertoires in COVID-19. Assay used: immunoSEQ multiplex PCR; TCRdb lists only in-frame clones, some missing. The sample records fewer than 250,000 clones, about 82% being singletons. The V gene end was trimmed by 4 bases and the J gene end by 1 base; junction bases not matched to a gene: 3. Germline V gene sequence: CDR1 LNHDA, CDR2 SQIVND (reference sequence). This CDR3 spans 15 amino acids. Material: peripheral blood. The receptor comes from a woman aged 60 to 75 with active or convalescent COVID-19. The chain recombines TRBV19 with TRBJ1-1; TRBD1 matches at 10 bases. This CDR3 reads CASSTDRGENTEAFF. CDR3 nucleotides: TGTGCCAGTAGTACGGACAGGGGGGAGAACACTGAAGCTTTCTTT.